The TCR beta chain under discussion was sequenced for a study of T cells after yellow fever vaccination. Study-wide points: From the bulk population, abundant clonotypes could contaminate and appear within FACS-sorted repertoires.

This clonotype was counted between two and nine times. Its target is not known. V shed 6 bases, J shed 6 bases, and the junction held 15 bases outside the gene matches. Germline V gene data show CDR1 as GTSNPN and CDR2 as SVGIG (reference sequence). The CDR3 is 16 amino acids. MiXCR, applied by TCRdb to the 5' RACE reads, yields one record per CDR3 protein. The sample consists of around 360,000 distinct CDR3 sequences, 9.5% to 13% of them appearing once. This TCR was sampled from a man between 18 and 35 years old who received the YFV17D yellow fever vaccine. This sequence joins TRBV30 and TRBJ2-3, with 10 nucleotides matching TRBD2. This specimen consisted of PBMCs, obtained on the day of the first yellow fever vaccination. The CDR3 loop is CACLRQRGGLRDTQYF. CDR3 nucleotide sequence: TGTGCCTGCTTGAGGCAGCGGGGGGGCCTTAGGGATACGCAGTATTTT.